The present TCR beta chain was sequenced within a study of a mutant IDH1 vaccine in newly diagnosed glioma. The study, taken as a whole, reports: Detectable vaccine-induced immune responses arose in around 95% of patients.

Concerning this clone: The target antigen is unknown.

Time point here: week 11, during vaccination. Every vaccination contained 300 ug of the mutant IDH1 20-mer peptide and was paired with topical imiquimod. This CDR3 region has 16 residues. V shed 6 bases and J shed 6 bases, with 23 bases lying between them. Per the germline V gene, CDR1 is SEHNR and CDR2 is FQNEAQ (reference sequence). Sequenced by immunoSEQ multiplex PCR; TCRdb stores in-frame clones only, minus some. This table has approximately 64,000 clones, roughly 80% appearing once. The clonotype comes from a woman aged 50 to 65 with glioma. The chain combines TRBV7-9 with TRBJ1-2, with D maybe TRBD1 (5 bases). The sequenced sample was PBMCs, obtained from a glioma patient whose treatment included an IDH1 peptide vaccine. Here the CDR3 DNA reads TGTGCCAGCAGTCCCAGAGGGACTAGGGTACAGCATGGCTACACCTTC. Protein product: CASSPRGTRVQHGYTF.